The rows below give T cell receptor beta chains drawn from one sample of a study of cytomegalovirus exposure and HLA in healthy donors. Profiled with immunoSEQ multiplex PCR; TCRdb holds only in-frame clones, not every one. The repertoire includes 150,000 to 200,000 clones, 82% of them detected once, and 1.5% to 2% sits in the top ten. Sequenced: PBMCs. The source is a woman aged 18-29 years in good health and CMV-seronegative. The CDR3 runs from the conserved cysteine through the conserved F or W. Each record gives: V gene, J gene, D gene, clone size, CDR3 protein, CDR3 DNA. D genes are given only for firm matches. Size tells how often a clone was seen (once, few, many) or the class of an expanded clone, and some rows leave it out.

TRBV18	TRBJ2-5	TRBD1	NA	CASSLMTGETETQYF	TGTGCCAGCTCCCTGATGACAGGGGAGACAGAGACCCAGTACTTC
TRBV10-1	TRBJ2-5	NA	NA	CASSEAGLMGSETQYF	TGCGCCAGCAGTGAGGCGGGACTGATGGGTTCGGAGACCCAGTACTTC
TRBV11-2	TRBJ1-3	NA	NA	CASSVVGLTSGNTIYF	TGTGCCAGCAGCGTGGTGGGGCTGACCTCTGGAAACACCATATATTTT
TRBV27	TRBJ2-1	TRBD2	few	CASSLSGGSVGDEQFF	TGTGCCAGCAGTTTATCTGGCGGGAGCGTGGGCGATGAGCAGTTCTTC
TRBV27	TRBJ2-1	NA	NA	CASSLGLFGEQFF	TGTGCCAGCAGTTTGGGACTGTTCGGAGAGCAGTTCTTC
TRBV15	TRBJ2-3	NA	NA	CATSSGTFLGDTQYF	TGTGCCACCAGCAGTGGGACTTTTCTGGGAGATACGCAGTATTTT
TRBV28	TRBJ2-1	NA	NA	CASRFSAGPEQFF	TGTGCCAGCAGATTTAGTGCGGGCCCTGAGCAGTTCTTC
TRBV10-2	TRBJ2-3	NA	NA	CASSGPRADTQYF	TGCGCCAGCAGCGGCCCTAGAGCAGATACGCAGTATTTT
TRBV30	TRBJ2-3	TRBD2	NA	CAWRPLAGLDTQYF	TGTGCCTGGAGACCACTAGCGGGTCTGGATACGCAGTATTTT
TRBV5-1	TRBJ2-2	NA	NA	CASSRLRDTGELFF	TGCGCCAGCAGCCGCCTACGGGACACCGGGGAGCTGTTTTTT
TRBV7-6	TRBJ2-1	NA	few	CASSTLLAPYNEQFF	TGTGCCAGCAGCACCCTCCTAGCGCCCTACAATGAGCAGTTCTTC
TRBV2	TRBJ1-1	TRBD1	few	CASSDYRGPTEAFF	TGTGCCAGCAGTGACTACAGGGGGCCCACTGAAGCTTTCTTT
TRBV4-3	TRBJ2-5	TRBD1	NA	CASSQDLFYRDRAETQYF	TGCGCCAGCAGCCAAGATCTATTTTACCGGGACAGGGCGGAGACCCAGTACTTC
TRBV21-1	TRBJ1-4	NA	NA	CARRSSNEKLFF	TGTGCCAGACGGAGTTCTAATGAAAAACTGTTTTTT
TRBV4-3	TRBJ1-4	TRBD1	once	CASSQGQQTTNEKLFF	TGCGCCAGCAGCCAGGGACAGCAGACAACTAATGAAAAACTGTTTTTT
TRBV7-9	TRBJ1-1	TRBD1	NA	CASSNRTGGNTEAFF	TGTGCCAGCAGTAACCGGACAGGGGGGAACACTGAAGCTTTCTTT
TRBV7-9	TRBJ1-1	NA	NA	CSSSLVGMNTEAFF	TGTTCCAGCAGCTTAGTCGGGATGAACACTGAAGCTTTCTTT